The 21 T cell receptor beta chains listed next were all sequenced from one sample in a study of blood T cell repertoires in COVID-19. Using immunoSEQ multiplex PCR, the repertoire was profiled, and TCRdb retains in-frame clones only, with some absent. The sample has 100,000 or so clones; approximately 92% are singletons. The source material was peripheral blood. These receptors came from an older woman with active COVID-19.

This clone came up once. DNA for the CDR3: TGTGCCAGCAGGACCCGGGGGGGACGTCCCTACGAGCAGTACTTC. This gives the protein CASRTRGGRPYEQYF. The chain joins TRBV6-5 to TRBJ2-7, with 8 bases aligning to TRBD2. The CDR3 has 15 amino acids. Losses at the gene ends were 6 bases for V and 2 bases for J; bases not matched to a gene: 9. The V gene's germline CDR1 is MNHEY and CDR2 SVGAGI.

The rearrangement links TRBV7-9 to TRBJ1-1; maybe TRBD1 (5 bases). The V gene lost 3 bases and the J gene lost 6 bases, with 14 bases spanning the gap. The CDR3 is 14 residues long. In germline, CDR1 is SEHNR, CDR2 FQNEAQ (reference sequence). CDR3 amino acids: CASSFSQGPAEAFF. The CDR3 region has the DNA TGTGCCAGCAGCTTCAGTCAGGGCCCCGCTGAAGCTTTCTTT.

The rearrangement joins TRBV28 to TRBJ1-1; D ambiguous. The CDR3 contains 13 residues. The ends were cut back, 6 bases at V and 1 base at J, with 9 bases in the middle. Germline CDR1 reads MDHEN; CDR2 reads SYDVKM. The CDR3 DNA sequence: TGTGCCAGCAGGGGCAGAACGAACACTGAAGCTTTCTTT. It translates to CASRGRTNTEAFF. Drawing the rest from reference TRBV28 and TRBJ1-1, the complete variable domain is DVKVTQSSRYLVKRTGEKVFLECVQDMDHENMFWYRQDPGLGLRLIYFSYDVKMKEKGDIPEGYSVSREKKERFSLILESASTNQTSMYLCASRGRTNTEAFFGQGTRLTVV.

Points on this clone: The identical CDR3 is also encoded by other nucleotide sequences in the sample. The V and J genes are TRBV5-1 and TRBJ2-1, with 7 bases matching TRBD2. This CDR3 contains 14 residues. Germline CDR1 and CDR2: SGHRS and YFSETQ. V shed 0 bases, J shed 8 bases, and the junction held 5 bases outside the gene matches. CDR3 in amino acids: CASSLGLASDEQFF. The DNA of the CDR3 is TGCGCCAGCAGCTTGGGACTAGCTTCGGATGAGCAGTTCTTC.

This chain joins TRBV7-9 and TRBJ2-5, with 7 bases aligning to TRBD1. With V trimmed by 4 bases and J by 0 bases, 2 bases remained unmatched. This CDR3 contains 14 residues. The germline V gene encodes CDR1 SEHNR and CDR2 FQNEAQ (reference sequence). The CDR3 DNA reads as TGTGCCAGCAGCTCCACAGGGGACCAAGAGACCCAGTACTTC. It codes for CASSSTGDQETQYF. Variable domain in full (rest from reference TRBV7-9 and TRBJ2-5): DTGVSQNPRHKITKRGQNVTFRCDPISEHNRLYWYRQTLGQGPEFLTYFQNEAQLEKSRLLSDRFSAERPKGSFSTLEIQRTEQGDSAMYLCASSSTGDQETQYFGPGTRLLVL.

CDR3 loop: CASSFRGTSGNTIYF. In nucleotides, the CDR3 is TGTGCCAGCAGCTTCAGGGGCACGTCTGGAAACACCATATATTTT. V is TRBV5-4 and J is TRBJ1-3; a weak D match, TRBD1 (6 bases). CDR3 size: 15 residues. From germline, CDR1 is SGHNT and CDR2 YYREEE (reference sequence). V shed 2 bases and J shed 1 base, with 10 bases lying between them.

V gene TRBV19 combines with J gene TRBJ1-2; TRBD1 matches at 7 bases. The CDR3 totals 14 residues. The germline CDR1 and CDR2 sequences are LNHDA and SQIVND (reference sequence). The ends lost 4 bases at V and 3 bases at J; junction bases unmatched: 5. The CDR3 reads CASSKQGLYYGYTF. The CDR3 nucleotides are TGTGCCAGTAGTAAACAGGGGTTGTACTATGGCTACACCTTC. Based on the CDR3 plus reference TRBV19 and TRBJ1-2, the full variable domain is DGGITQSPKYLFRKEGQNVTLSCEQNLNHDAMYWYRQDPGQGLRLIYYSQIVNDFQKGDIAEGYSVSREKKESFPLTVTSAQKNPTAFYLCASSKQGLYYGYTFGSGTRLTVV.

This chain joins TRBV2 and TRBJ2-3; TRBD2 aligns across 8 bases. V was pared by 0 bases and J by 1 base, with 9 bases of the junction left unmatched. The CDR3 sequence is 18 residues long. Germline CDR1 reads SNHLY; CDR2 reads FYNNEI. The CDR3, as DNA: TGTGCCAGCAGTGAAGCCGAACTAGCGGCCGGAGGCACAGATACGCAGTATTTT. It yields the protein CASSEAELAAGGTDTQYF.

The CDR3: CASGEGLGYTF. The CDR3 nucleotides are TGTGCCAGCGGGGAGGGTCTTGGCTACACCTTC. The gene calls are TRBV28 and TRBJ1-2; no reliable D call. Germline V gives CDR1 MDHEN, CDR2 SYDVKM. V lost 8 bases, J lost 7 bases, and 11 bases lay in between. This CDR3 contains 11 residues.

The chain links TRBV11-3 to TRBJ2-1, with D unclear. In germline, CDR1 is SGHNT, CDR2 YENEEA. V was clipped by 2 bases and J by 4 bases, with 6 bases between them. The CDR3 loop spans 13 amino acids. CDR3 amino acids: CASSLYAYNEQFF. DNA of the CDR3: TGTGCCAGCAGCTTATATGCGTACAATGAGCAGTTCTTC.

CDR3 nucleotides: TGTGCCAGCAGCTTGTTACCCGGGACAGGGGTTCAGCCCCAGCATTTT. Translated: CASSLLPGTGVQPQHF. The V call is TRBV5-5, the J call TRBJ1-5, with 10 nucleotides matching TRBD1. This CDR3 has 16 residues. Germline V gene data show CDR1 as SGHKS and CDR2 as YYEKEE (reference sequence). Trimming removed 1 base from V and 6 bases from J; junction bases left unmatched: 7.

This chain uses TRBV27 with TRBJ1-6, with 10 bases aligning to TRBD1. CDR1 and CDR2 from the germline V gene are MNHEY and SMNVEV (reference sequence). V lost 5 bases, J lost 9 bases, and 10 bases stayed unmatched. The CDR3 runs to 16 residues. CDR3 bases: TGTGCCAGCAGTCTCACCGGACAGGGGGAACGTTCACCCCTCCACTTT. It codes for CASSLTGQGERSPLHF.

V usage is TRBV9 and J usage is TRBJ2-7; TRBD2 is a possible D gene (5 bases). Germline-derived CDR1 and CDR2 are SGDLS and YYNGEE. V was clipped by 0 bases and J by 3 bases, with 13 bases between them. The CDR3 extends over 15 amino acids. The CDR3 nucleotides read TGTGCCAGCAGCGTAGGTGACACTAGTCTCTACGAGCAGTACTTC. This gives the protein CASSVGDTSLYEQYF.

The chain recombines TRBV7-8 with TRBJ1-4; possible D gene TRBD1, 5 bases. The germline V gene has CDR1 SGHVS and CDR2 FQNEAQ. The germline V and J ends were trimmed by 1 base and 0 bases, with 9 bases remaining between them. This CDR3 has 16 amino acids. CDR3 amino acids: CASSLGGVATNEKLFF. CDR3 DNA sequence: TGTGCCAGCAGCTTAGGGGGGGTTGCAACTAATGAAAAACTGTTTTTT.

In its sample, this clone was seen once. The chain carries TRBV20-1 and TRBJ1-2, with 9 positions matching TRBD1. The germline V gene encodes CDR1 DFQATT and CDR2 SNEGSKA (reference sequence). J lost 1 base, V lost 3 bases, and 3 bases had no gene match. CDR3 length: 14 residues. The CDR3 region is CSASRQGVNYGYTF. CDR3 in DNA: TGCAGTGCTAGTAGACAGGGGGTTAACTATGGCTACACCTTC.

The CDR3 DNA reads TGTGCCAGCAGCTCCTCAGGGGTCGGCGAGCAGTACTTC. Translation: CASSSSGVGEQYF. The J gene is TRBJ2-7, the V gene TRBV5-4; D is possibly TRBD1 (6 bases). Germline loops: CDR1 SGHNT, CDR2 YYREEE (reference sequence). The V gene lost 3 bases and the J gene lost 6 bases, with 13 bases spanning the gap. This CDR3 spans 13 amino acids.

This sequence joins TRBV5-1 and TRBJ1-3; 8 bases map to TRBD1. The V gene's germline CDR1 is SGHRS and CDR2 YFSETQ. V was clipped by 4 bases and J by 1 base; unmatched bases: 7. The CDR3 is made up of 16 amino acids. This CDR3 reads CASSTGQGRSGNTIYF. Written as DNA, the CDR3 is TGCGCCAGCAGCACTGGACAGGGAAGGTCTGGAAACACCATATATTTT.

The chain recombines TRBV13 with TRBJ2-3; no reliable D call. V lost 4 bases to trimming and J lost 3 bases, with 5 bases between them. The germline CDR1 and CDR2 sequences are PRHDT and FYEKMQ (reference sequence). The CDR3 covers 12 residues. CDR3 amino acids: CASSYQTDTQYF. The CDR3 region has the DNA TGTGCCAGCAGCTACCAGACAGATACGCAGTATTTT.

CDR3 residues: CASSFDIARGAFF. CDR3 nucleotide sequence: TGTGCCAGCAGTTTCGATATCGCCCGGGGAGCTTTCTTT. This chain joins TRBV12-3 or TRBV12-4 and TRBJ1-1; D gene unclear. Deletions cut 3 bases from V and 10 bases from J, with 15 bases between. The CDR3 extends over 13 amino acids.

The chain is built from TRBV27 and TRBJ2-1; D is unresolved. V lost 3 bases and J lost 3, with 9 bases in between. This CDR3 contains 14 residues. Germline V lookup: CDR1 MNHEY, CDR2 SMNVEV (reference sequence). CDR3 in amino acids: CASSLGRDYNEQFF. DNA for the CDR3: TGTGCCAGCAGTTTGGGCAGAGACTACAATGAGCAGTTCTTC.

This clone was observed a single time. V usage is TRBV12-3 or TRBV12-4 and J usage is TRBJ1-2, with D possibly being TRBD1 (6 bases). V lost 6 bases and J lost 5, with 13 bases in between. The CDR3 is 13 amino acids. CDR3 sequence (DNA): TGTGCCAGCAGCTCCGCAGGGGCATATGGCTACACCTTC. This translates into CASSSAGAYGYTF.